The rows below give T cell receptor beta chains drawn from one sample of a study of OX40 agonist ivuxolimab in advanced cancers. Assay: immunoSEQ multiplex PCR; the TCRdb copy retains only in-frame clones and omits some. Of approximately 81,000 clones detected, more than 75% appear once; the ten largest clones hold about 0.52%. The sequencing used CD4+ or CD8+ T cells sorted from blood, collected in a trial of the OX40 agonist ivuxolimab. Every receptor here comes from an adult with an advanced solid tumor such as melanoma, head and neck, liver or kidney cancer. CDR3s include the opening cysteine and the closing phenylalanine or tryptophan. D genes are given only for firm matches. Where a row states a size, it is once, few, many or the class of an expanded clone; other rows omit it.

clone_size d_call j_call v_call cdr3_aa cdr3_nt
once . TRBJ2-2 TRBV5-4 CASSRGTDDTGELFF TGTGCCAGCAGCCGGGGGACAGATGACACCGGGGAGCTGTTTTTT
. . TRBJ2-7 TRBV15 CATSREQARHYEQYF TGTGCCACCAGCAGAGAACAGGCCCGCCACTACGAGCAGTACTTC
. . TRBJ1-2 TRBV18 CASSPPSYRGYTF TGTGCCAGTTCCCCCCCGTCCTATCGGGGCTACACCTTC
. TRBD1 TRBJ2-3 TRBV2 CAGRTDRSTDTQYF TGTGCCGGCCGAACGGACAGGAGCACAGATACGCAGTATTTT
. TRBD1 TRBJ1-5 TRBV19 CATSADRDQPQHF TGTGCCACCTCCGCGGACAGGGACCAGCCCCAGCATTTT
. TRBD2 TRBJ2-4 TRBV6-4 CASSDGLAEHGKNMDF TGTGCCAGCAGTGACGGGCTAGCGGAGCACGGGAAAAACATGGACTTC
few . TRBJ1-5 TRBV7-9 CASSPLRDQPQHF TGTGCCAGCAGCCCGCTTAGGGATCAGCCCCAGCATTTT
. . TRBJ1-1 TRBV2 CASSERGGAFF TGTGCCAGCAGTGAACGGGGGGGAGCTTTCTTT
. TRBD1 TRBJ1-1 TRBV4-2 CASSQAWGQGDEAFF TGTGCCAGCAGCCAAGCTTGGGGACAGGGTGATGAAGCTTTCTTT
. . TRBJ1-3 TRBV15 CATSRGVSARVDGNTIYF TGTGCCACCAGCAGGGGCGTATCTGCCAGGGTCGACGGAAACACCATATATTTT
. TRBD2 TRBJ2-1 TRBV6-5 CASRTPGERGMEFF TGTGCCAGCAGAACCCCTGGGGAGCGGGGAATGGAGTTCTTC
. . TRBJ1-2 TRBV5-1 CASSFNSLGGYTF TGCGCCAGCAGCTTTAACAGCCTCGGGGGCTACACCTTC
. TRBD1 TRBJ1-2 TRBV5-1 CASSLSDREKSNYGYTF TGCGCCAGCAGCTTGTCGGACAGGGAAAAATCTAACTATGGCTACACCTTC
. . TRBJ1-2 TRBV18 CASSPAEVYGYTF TGTGCCAGCTCACCGGCAGAGGTCTATGGCTACACCTTC
. . TRBJ1-4 TRBV19 CASSRYPVETNEKLFF TGTGCCAGTAGTAGGTACCCGGTTGAGACTAATGAAAAACTGTTTTTT
few . TRBJ1-1 TRBV2 CASQHGTEAFF TGTGCCAGCCAGCATGGCACTGAAGCTTTCTTT
few . TRBJ2-1 TRBV19 CASSISDYNEQFF TGTGCCAGTAGTATATCGGACTACAATGAGCAGTTCTTC
. . TRBJ1-2 TRBV11-2 CASSLARNGYTF TGTGCCAGCAGCTTAGCTAGGAACGGCTACACCTTC
. . TRBJ2-5 TRBV14 CASSRSVETQYF TGTGCCAGCAGCCGATCTGTAGAGACCCAGTACTTC
. TRBD1 TRBJ2-7 TRBV2 CASQDRGLSYEQYF TGTGCCAGCCAGGACAGGGGGCTGTCCTACGAGCAGTACTTC
. . TRBJ2-3 TRBV6-5 CASSYWSGASGDTQYF TGTGCCAGCAGTTACTGGTCGGGGGCGTCCGGAGATACCCAGTATTTT
. TRBD1 TRBJ2-2 TRBV4-1 CASSQRQGAATGELFF TGCGCCAGCAGCCAAAGACAGGGGGCTGCAACCGGGGAGCTGTTTTTT
. . TRBJ1-2 TRBV5-4 CASSLRQGPYGYTF TGTGCCAGCAGCTTGAGGCAGGGACCCTATGGCTACACCTTC
. TRBD1 TRBJ2-6 TRBV7-2 CASSRQGAGSGANVLTF TGTGCCAGCAGCCGCCAGGGGGCGGGCTCTGGGGCCAACGTCCTGACTTTC
. . TRBJ1-1 TRBV7-8 CASSIQGVGKTEAFF TGTGCCAGCAGCATACAGGGCGTCGGTAAGACTGAAGCTTTCTTT
. . TRBJ2-5 TRBV5-1 CASRRDLETQYF TGCGCCAGCAGGCGGGATTTAGAGACCCAGTACTTC
once . TRBJ1-2 TRBV19 CASSITASYRYGYTF TGTGCCAGTAGTATAACTGCGAGTTATCGCTATGGCTACACCTTC
. . TRBJ1-1 TRBV5-4 CASSLAGGAGTEAFF TGTGCCAGCAGCTTGGCGGGGGGCGCGGGCACTGAAGCTTTCTTT
. . TRBJ2-7 TRBV7-6 CASSLGNRVASYEQYF TGTGCCAGCAGCTTAGGGAACAGGGTCGCGTCCTACGAGCAGTACTTC
. . TRBJ1-1 TRBV5-1 CASSLEQDTEAFF TGCGCCAGCAGCTTAGAACAGGACACTGAAGCTTTCTTT
once TRBD1 TRBJ1-2 TRBV6-5 CASTKQGTGNGYTF TGTGCCAGCACCAAACAAGGGACAGGGAACGGCTACACCTTC
. . TRBJ1-2 TRBV7-9 CASSLAGATNYGYTF TGTGCCAGCAGCTTAGCGGGGGCCACTAACTATGGCTACACCTTC
. . TRBJ1-3 TRBV19 CASSPRPNKVSGNTIYF TGTGCCAGTAGTCCCAGACCCAACAAGGTAAGTGGAAACACCATATATTTT
once . TRBJ1-1 TRBV9 CASSSRQTTEAFF TGTGCCAGCAGCTCCCGACAGACCACTGAAGCTTTCTTT
once . TRBJ1-5 TRBV6-1 CASSELGRGGQPQHF TGTGCCAGCAGTGAATTAGGGAGGGGAGGTCAGCCCCAGCATTTT
. TRBD2 TRBJ2-2 TRBV18 CASSPPAGTTTGELFF TGTGCCAGCTCACCACCAGCGGGGACCACCACCGGGGAGCTGTTTTTT
once . TRBJ2-6 TRBV6-5 CASRQQGTGANVLTF TGTGCCAGCAGACAACAGGGTACTGGGGCCAACGTCCTGACTTTC
. TRBD1 TRBJ1-2 TRBV19 CASNINRGRDGYTF TGTGCCAGTAATATTAATAGGGGGCGCGATGGCTACACCTTC
. . TRBJ1-2 TRBV21-1 CASSKGSIGGYTF TGTGCCAGCAGCAAAGGGAGCATTGGAGGCTACACCTTC
. . TRBJ1-5 TRBV9 CASSVSGAQNQPQHF TGTGCCAGCAGCGTCAGTGGGGCTCAAAATCAGCCCCAGCATTTT
. TRBD2 TRBJ2-1 TRBV18 CASSRGLATDEQFF TGTGCCAGCTCACGCGGACTAGCGACAGATGAGCAGTTCTTC
. . TRBJ2-5 TRBV7-6 CASSPTFQDQYF TGTGCCAGCAGCCCCACGTTCCAAGACCAGTACTTC
. . TRBJ1-5 TRBV7-2 CASSFSGQNSNQPQHF TGTGCCAGCAGCTTTTCCGGACAGAATAGCAATCAGCCCCAGCATTTT
once TRBD1 TRBJ2-7 TRBV6-1 CASSENRGTYEQYF TGTGCCAGCAGCGAAAACAGGGGGACCTACGAGCAGTACTTC
. . TRBJ2-1 TRBV7-2 CASSLGTRNEQFF TGTGCCAGCAGCTTAGGGACTCGTAATGAGCAGTTCTTC